The rows below give T cell receptor beta chains drawn from one sample of a study of blood T cell repertoires in COVID-19. Only in-frame clones appear in the TCRdb table, and some are missing; sequencing was by immunoSEQ multiplex PCR. The sample lists some 65,000 clones; about 86% were seen once. Sequenced input: peripheral blood. The receptor set was obtained from a man aged 35-49 years with COVID-19, enrolled during active disease. Both conserved end residues are part of each CDR3. Fields, in order: clone size, V gene, J gene, D gene, CDR3 DNA, CDR3 protein. A D gene is named only where the DNA matches it firmly. Not every row has a clone size; where given, it reads once, few, many or a size class.

>-|TRBV29-1|TRBJ2-7|TRBD1
TGCAGCGTCCTCGGGACAGGGGCTTCCTACGAGCAGTACTTC
CSVLGTGASYEQYF
>few|TRBV7-6|TRBJ1-5|-
TGTGCCAGCAGCTTAGAGCCAGGGTTAAGTCAGCCCCAGCATTTT
CASSLEPGLSQPQHF
>-|TRBV7-9|TRBJ2-5|-
TGTGCCAGCAGCTTATTTCAGGGACAAGAGACCCAGTACTTC
CASSLFQGQETQYF
>-|TRBV10-1|TRBJ2-2|TRBD2
TGCGCCAGCAGTGTGGCTAGCGGCGGGGAGCTGTTTTTT
CASSVASGGELFF
>-|TRBV28|TRBJ2-3|-
TGTGCCAGCCTACGACCGGGGTCCGTGACAGATACGCAGTATTTT
CASLRPGSVTDTQYF
>-|TRBV5-4|TRBJ2-5|TRBD1
TGTGCCAGCAGCTTGGCGGGTAACAGGGGGCGGCAGACCCAGTACTTC
CASSLAGNRGRQTQYF
>-|TRBV15|TRBJ2-2|-
TGTGCCACCAGCAGAGGCGGGGGCAACACCGGGGAGCTGTTTTTT
CATSRGGGNTGELFF
>once|TRBV5-6|TRBJ1-5|TRBD1
TGTGCCAGCAGCCGGACAGGGGCAGGCAATCAGCCCCAGCATTTT
CASSRTGAGNQPQHF
>few|TRBV28|TRBJ2-2|-
TGTGCCAGCAGTTTAAGCTCGGGATATACCGGGGAGCTGTTTTTT
CASSLSSGYTGELFF
>-|TRBV5-4|TRBJ2-6|TRBD1
TGTGCCAGCGGCCGCGGACAGGGAGGCTCTGGGGCCAACGTCCTGACTTTC
CASGRGQGGSGANVLTF
>once|TRBV3-1/TRBV3-2|TRBJ2-1|TRBD2
TGTGCCAGCAGCCAGGCTAGCGGGTGGGGGAATGAGCAGTTCTTC
CASSQASGWGNEQFF
>-|TRBV6-5|TRBJ2-7|-
TGTGCCAACCGACAGGAGCCAAGCTCCTACGAGCAGTACTTC
CANRQEPSSYEQYF
>-|TRBV4-2|TRBJ2-5|-
TGTGCCAGCAGCCAAAAACGGGACAGATGGGAGGAGTATGAAGAGACCCAGTACTTC
CASSQKRDRWEEYEETQYF
>-|TRBV6-5|TRBJ1-2|-
TGTGCCAGCAGTTCATCGGAGGTTGGCTACACCTTC
CASSSSEVGYTF
>-|TRBV19|TRBJ2-5|-
TGTGCCAGTAGTGGGATGCAGGGTGACCGGGAGACCCAGTACTTC
CASSGMQGDRETQYF
>few|TRBV19|TRBJ1-3|-
TGTGCCAGTAGTATAGGGACAGACGACTCTGGAAACACCATATATTTT
CASSIGTDDSGNTIYF
>-|TRBV11-2|TRBJ2-1|TRBD2
TGTGCCAGCAGCCTGGTTGGGGGGGTCGTATACAATGAGCAGTTCTTC
CASSLVGGVVYNEQFF
>-|TRBV9|TRBJ2-1|-
TGTGCCAGCAGCCCCCGGGGGTCCTACAATGAGCAGTTCTTC
CASSPRGSYNEQFF
>-|TRBV3-1/TRBV3-2|TRBJ2-5|TRBD1
TGTGCCAGCAGCCAAGGACAGGGAGAGACCCAGTACTTC
CASSQGQGETQYF
>-|TRBV7-7|TRBJ1-2|-
TGTGCCAGCAGCACCCCCCATCCGGGGGGCGATTATGGCTACACCTTC
CASSTPHPGGDYGYTF
>-|TRBV3-1/TRBV3-2|TRBJ2-1|TRBD2
TGTGCCAGCAGCCCCCGGACTAGCGGGGTATACAATGAGCAGTTCTTC
CASSPRTSGVYNEQFF
>-|TRBV5-1|TRBJ2-7|TRBD1
TGCGCCAGCAGCTTCCCACAGGGGACCGCGAAAGGAAAGGGCGAGCAGTACTTC
CASSFPQGTAKGKGEQYF
>-|TRBV6-4|TRBJ1-2|-
TGTGCCAGCAGTTCAGGGGTCAACTATGGCTACACCTTC
CASSSGVNYGYTF
>-|TRBV3-1/TRBV3-2|TRBJ2-3|TRBD2
TGTGCCAGCAGCCAAGATTTACTAGCGGGGGCCGGCGGGGATACGCAGTATTTT
CASSQDLLAGAGGDTQYF